These T cell receptor beta chains were read from a single sample in a study of T cell responses to AZD1222 COVID-19 vaccine. Data came from immunoSEQ multiplex PCR; TCRdb stores just in-frame clones and leaves some out. This table has about 140,000 clones, over 85% appearing once. This specimen consisted of peripheral blood, obtained on day 0 of MenACWY control vaccination. The receptor set was obtained from an adult in good health. The CDR3 runs from the conserved cysteine through the conserved F or W. A D gene is named only where the DNA matches it firmly. Clone size, where shown, is once, few, many, or a class for clones that have expanded.

D gene	J gene	clone size	V gene	CDR3 protein	CDR3 DNA
-	TRBJ1-6	-	TRBV19	CASMGGIRSPLHF	TGTGCCAGTATGGGCGGAATACGGTCACCCCTCCACTTT
-	TRBJ1-1	-	TRBV28	CASSFRRQIMNTEAFF	TGTGCCAGCAGTTTCCGGCGACAGATCATGAACACTGAAGCTTTCTTT
-	TRBJ1-2	-	TRBV5-1	CASSLGGVGGYYGYTF	TGCGCCAGCAGCTTAGGGGGGGTCGGCGGATACTATGGCTACACCTTC
-	TRBJ1-6	-	TRBV7-3	CASSRDSDGNSPLHF	TGTGCCAGCAGCCGTGATTCGGACGGGAATTCACCCCTCCACTTT
TRBD2	TRBJ2-4	-	TRBV5-1	CATKLAGGEDIQYF	TGCGCCACTAAACTAGCGGGAGGAGAGGACATTCAGTACTTC
-	TRBJ2-7	-	TRBV7-2	CASSLGVAGSSYEQYF	TGTGCCAGCAGCTTAGGGGTTGCGGGAAGCTCCTACGAGCAGTACTTC
-	TRBJ2-7	-	TRBV2	CASSEIYEQYF	TGTGCCAGCAGCGAAATTTACGAGCAGTACTTC
TRBD1	TRBJ2-3	-	TRBV5-6	CASSFVRGRGSADTQYF	TGTGCCAGCAGCTTCGTCAGGGGGCGCGGCTCCGCAGATACGCAGTATTTT
-	TRBJ1-1	-	TRBV2	CASRETGLPNTEAFF	TGTGCCAGCAGAGAAACGGGGCTTCCGAACACTGAAGCTTTCTTT
TRBD2	TRBJ2-1	-	TRBV19	CASSPSGVRNEQFF	TGTGCCAGTAGTCCTAGCGGGGTCCGAAATGAGCAGTTCTTC
-	TRBJ1-3	-	TRBV9	CASSVDTGSGNTIYF	TGTGCCAGCAGCGTAGACACCGGCTCTGGAAACACCATATATTTT
TRBD1	TRBJ1-5	-	TRBV20-1	CSASWGTGGAQPQHF	TGCAGTGCTAGTTGGGGGACAGGGGGCGCCCAGCCCCAGCATTTT
-	TRBJ2-1	-	TRBV2	CASREGLRDNEQFF	TGTGCCAGCAGGGAAGGACTACGAGACAATGAGCAGTTCTTC
-	TRBJ1-5	-	TRBV6-5	CASSYSKDQPQHF	TGTGCCAGCAGTTACTCGAAGGATCAGCCCCAGCATTTT
-	TRBJ1-5	once	TRBV21-1	CASSKGFVVMTPSNQPQHF	TGTGCCAGCAGCAAAGGTTTTGTGGTGATGACACCTAGCAATCAGCCCCAGCATTTT
-	TRBJ1-2	-	TRBV12-3/TRBV12-4	CASSPRRDGYTF	TGTGCCAGCAGTCCCCGAAGGGATGGCTACACCTTC
TRBD2	TRBJ2-5	-	TRBV7-3	CASSRTSGQETQYF	TGTGCCAGCAGTCGAACTAGCGGGCAAGAGACCCAGTACTTC
TRBD1	TRBJ1-2	once	TRBV4-1	CASSQPGQGYGYTF	TGCGCCAGCAGCCAGCCGGGACAGGGTTATGGCTACACCTTC
-	TRBJ2-1	-	TRBV11-2	CASSLADNEQFF	TGTGCCAGCAGCTTGGCAGACAATGAGCAGTTCTTC
-	TRBJ1-5	-	TRBV2	CASSSQGRGQPQHF	TGTGCCAGCAGCTCACAGGGTCGAGGACAGCCCCAGCATTTT
-	TRBJ1-5	-	TRBV4-3	CASSQDTYSNQPQHF	TGCGCCAGCAGCCAAGACACTTATAGCAATCAGCCCCAGCATTTT
-	TRBJ2-3	-	TRBV9	CASSVAGADTQYF	TGTGCCAGCAGCGTAGCAGGAGCAGATACGCAGTATTTT
-	TRBJ2-7	once	TRBV5-1	CASSLPPFYEQYF	TGCGCCAGCAGCTTGCCCCCCTTCTACGAGCAGTACTTC
-	TRBJ2-1	-	TRBV6-5	CASSYSDRLSYNEQFF	TGTGCCAGCAGTTACTCTGACAGGCTCTCCTACAATGAGCAGTTCTTC
TRBD1	TRBJ1-1	-	TRBV5-4	CASSKGTASEAFF	TGTGCCAGCAGCAAGGGGACAGCTTCTGAAGCTTTCTTT
-	TRBJ2-2	-	TRBV30	CAWSVSRVETGELFF	TGTGCCTGGAGTGTATCCAGGGTGGAGACCGGGGAGCTGTTTTTT
-	TRBJ1-5	-	TRBV6-5	CASSSQGNQPQHF	TGTGCCAGCAGTAGTCAGGGAAACCAGCCCCAGCATTTT
-	TRBJ1-1	-	TRBV6-5	CASSYLSGLGTEAFF	TGTGCCAGCAGTTACCTATCGGGGCTGGGCACTGAAGCTTTCTTT
-	TRBJ2-2	-	TRBV7-6	CASSRLSPGGRVGELFF	TGTGCCAGCAGCCGCCTCTCCCCCGGGGGACGGGTCGGGGAGCTGTTTTTT
TRBD1	TRBJ1-2	-	TRBV7-2	CASSYLQGNNYGYTF	TGTGCCAGCAGCTATTTACAGGGGAATAACTATGGCTACACCTTC
TRBD2	TRBJ2-1	-	TRBV5-8	CASSLGLAAYNEQFF	TGTGCCAGCAGCTTGGGACTAGCGGCCTACAATGAGCAGTTCTTC
-	TRBJ2-2	-	TRBV29-1	CSVDVGHTGELFF	TGCAGCGTTGATGTGGGTCACACCGGGGAGCTGTTTTTT
TRBD2	TRBJ2-5	-	TRBV7-2	CASSTRTGGKTQYF	TGTGCCAGCAGCACACGGACGGGAGGGAAGACCCAGTACTTC
TRBD1	TRBJ1-4	-	TRBV2	CASREQGAANEKLFF	TGTGCCAGCAGGGAACAGGGGGCGGCTAATGAAAAACTGTTTTTT
TRBD2	TRBJ2-3	-	TRBV5-1	CASNEGPNFRGGHTQYF	TGCGCCAGCAACGAAGGCCCAAATTTTCGGGGGGGCCATACGCAGTATTTT
TRBD1	TRBJ2-5	-	TRBV5-1	CASNPTGVQAQYF	TGCGCCAGCAACCCTACAGGGGTACAGGCCCAGTACTTC
-	TRBJ1-2	-	TRBV27	CASSSQYVENYGYTF	TGTGCCAGCAGCTCACAATACGTGGAGAACTATGGCTACACCTTC
TRBD1	TRBJ1-1	-	TRBV6-5	CASSYSTGSTEAFF	TGTGCCAGCAGTTACTCGACAGGGAGCACTGAAGCTTTCTTT
-	TRBJ2-6	-	TRBV5-1	CASSDLSGANVLTF	TGCGCCAGCAGCGATCTATCGGGGGCCAACGTCCTGACTTTC
TRBD1	TRBJ1-1	-	TRBV5-1	CASSLGSGGALNTEAFF	TGCGCCAGCAGCTTGGGGTCAGGGGGCGCCTTGAACACTGAAGCTTTCTTT
-	TRBJ2-4	few	TRBV12-3/TRBV12-4	CASSSPGRRKYF	TGTGCCAGCAGTTCCCCGGGACGGCGGAAGTACTTC
TRBD1	TRBJ2-7	-	TRBV11-2	CASSGTEISYEQYF	TGTGCCAGCAGCGGGACAGAAATCTCCTACGAGCAGTACTTC
-	TRBJ2-7	-	TRBV27	CASSAPAGSYEQYF	TGTGCCAGCAGCGCCCCCGCGGGTTCCTACGAGCAGTACTTC
TRBD2	TRBJ2-3	-	TRBV5-1	CASSPGSSGSLDTQYF	TGCGCCAGCAGCCCGGGGTCTAGCGGGAGCTTGGATACGCAGTATTTT
-	TRBJ1-4	-	TRBV5-1	CASSLKATNEKLFF	TGCGCCAGCAGCTTAAAGGCAACTAATGAAAAACTGTTTTTT
-	TRBJ1-3	-	TRBV7-2	CASSSRTRDSGNTIYF	TGTGCCAGCAGCTCCCGGACCCGGGACTCTGGAAACACCATATATTTT
TRBD1	TRBJ2-7	few	TRBV6-1	CASSEESAGGYEQYF	TGTGCCAGCAGTGAAGAAAGTGCAGGGGGCTACGAGCAGTACTTC
TRBD1	TRBJ1-5	once	TRBV6-5	CASRTGNNQPQHF	TGTGCCAGCAGGACAGGGAATAATCAGCCCCAGCATTTT
-	TRBJ2-1	-	TRBV4-2	CASSQISTGSFGNEQFF	TGTGCCAGCAGCCAGATTTCTACGGGGTCCTTCGGCAATGAGCAGTTCTTC
TRBD1	TRBJ1-2	-	TRBV2	CASSLDRGRIPYGYTF	TGTGCCAGCAGTTTGGACAGGGGGCGGATACCCTATGGCTACACCTTC